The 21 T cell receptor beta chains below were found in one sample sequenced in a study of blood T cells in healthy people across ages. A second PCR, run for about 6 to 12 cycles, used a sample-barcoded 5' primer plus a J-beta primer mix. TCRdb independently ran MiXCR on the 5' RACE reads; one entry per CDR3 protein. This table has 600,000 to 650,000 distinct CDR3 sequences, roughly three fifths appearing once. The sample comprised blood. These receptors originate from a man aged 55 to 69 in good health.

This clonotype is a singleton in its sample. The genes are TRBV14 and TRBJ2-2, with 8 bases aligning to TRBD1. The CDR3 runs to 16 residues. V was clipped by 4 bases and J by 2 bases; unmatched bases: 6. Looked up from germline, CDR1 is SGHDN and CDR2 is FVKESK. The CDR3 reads CASSLFDRGNTGELFF. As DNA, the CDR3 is TGTGCCAGCAGCCTTTTTGACAGGGGAAACACCGGGGAGCTGTTTTTT. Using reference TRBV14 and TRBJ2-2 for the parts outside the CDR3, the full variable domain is EAGVTQFPSHSVIEKGQTVTLRCDPISGHDNLYWYRRVMGKEIKFLLHFVKESKQDESGMPNNRFLAERTGGTYSTLKVQPAELEDSGVYFCASSLFDRGNTGELFFGEGSRLTVL.

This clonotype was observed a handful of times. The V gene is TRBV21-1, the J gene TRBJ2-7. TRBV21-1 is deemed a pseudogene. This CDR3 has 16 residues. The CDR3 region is CASSPKGTGGSYEQYF. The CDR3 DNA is TGTGCCAGCAGCCCCAAGGGAACAGGAGGCTCCTACGAGCAGTACTTC.

The chain's CDR3 is CASRAGQCTDTQYF. The CDR3 nucleotides read TGTGCCAGCAGGGCGGGACAGTGCACAGATACGCAGTATTTT. The V call is TRBV6-1, the J call TRBJ2-3; perhaps TRBD1 as D (7 bases). Germline V gene sequence: CDR1 MNHNS, CDR2 SASEGT. The V end was cut by 6 bases, the J end by 1 base, with 11 bases between. The CDR3 is made up of 14 amino acids.

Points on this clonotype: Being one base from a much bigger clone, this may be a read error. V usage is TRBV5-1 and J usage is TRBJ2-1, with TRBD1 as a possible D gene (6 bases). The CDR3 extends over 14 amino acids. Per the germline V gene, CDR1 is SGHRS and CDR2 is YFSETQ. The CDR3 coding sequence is TGCGCCAGCAGCTTACAGGGATCCTGCAATGAGCAGTTCTTC. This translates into CASSLQGSCNEQFF.

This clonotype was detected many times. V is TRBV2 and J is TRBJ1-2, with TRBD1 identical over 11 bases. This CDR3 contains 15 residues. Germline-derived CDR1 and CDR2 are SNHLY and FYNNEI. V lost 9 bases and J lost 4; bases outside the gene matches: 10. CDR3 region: CASTPDRGRPYGYTF. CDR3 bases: TGTGCCAGTACACCGGACAGGGGGCGCCCCTATGGCTACACCTTC.

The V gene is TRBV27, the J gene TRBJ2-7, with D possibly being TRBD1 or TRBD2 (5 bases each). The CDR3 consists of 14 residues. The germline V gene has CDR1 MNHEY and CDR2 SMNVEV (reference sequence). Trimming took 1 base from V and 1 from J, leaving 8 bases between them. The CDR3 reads CASSLFWGSYEQYF. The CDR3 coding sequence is TGTGCCAGCAGTTTATTTTGGGGGTCCTACGAGCAGTACTTC.

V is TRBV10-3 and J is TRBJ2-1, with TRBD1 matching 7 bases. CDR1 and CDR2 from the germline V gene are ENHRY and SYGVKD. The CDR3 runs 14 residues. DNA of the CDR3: TGTGCTACCCGTGGGGACAGTTTTTCCAATGAGCAGTTCTTC. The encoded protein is CATRGDSFSNEQFF.

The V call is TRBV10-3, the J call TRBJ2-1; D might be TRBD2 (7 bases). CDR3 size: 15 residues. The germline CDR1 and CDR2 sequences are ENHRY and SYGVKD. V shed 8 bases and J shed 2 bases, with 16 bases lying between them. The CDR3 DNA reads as TGTGCCATCGGGCGGGGGCAGGCGGCCTACAATGAGCAGTTCTTC. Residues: CAIGRGQAAYNEQFF.

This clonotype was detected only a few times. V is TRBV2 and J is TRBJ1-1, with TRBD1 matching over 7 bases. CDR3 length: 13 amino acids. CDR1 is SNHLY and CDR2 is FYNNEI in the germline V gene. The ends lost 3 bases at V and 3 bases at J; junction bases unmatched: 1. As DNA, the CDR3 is TGTGCCAGCAGTGAGCAGGGGGACACTGAAGCTTTCTTT. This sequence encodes CASSEQGDTEAFF.

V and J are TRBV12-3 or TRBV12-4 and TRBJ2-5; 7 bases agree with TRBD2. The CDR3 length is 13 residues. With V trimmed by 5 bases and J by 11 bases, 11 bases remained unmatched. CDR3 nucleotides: TGTGCCAGCAGTCCCCGCCGGGGGGAAGGGCAGTACTTC. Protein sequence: CASSPRRGEGQYF.

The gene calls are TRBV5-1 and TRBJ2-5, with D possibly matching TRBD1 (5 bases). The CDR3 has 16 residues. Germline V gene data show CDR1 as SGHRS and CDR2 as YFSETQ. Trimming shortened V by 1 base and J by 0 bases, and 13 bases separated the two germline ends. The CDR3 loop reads CASSLRPTVYQETQYF. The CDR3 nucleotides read TGCGCCAGCAGCTTGCGCCCGACAGTGTACCAAGAGACCCAGTACTTC. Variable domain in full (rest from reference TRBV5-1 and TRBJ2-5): KAGVTQTPRYLIKTRGQQVTLSCSPISGHRSVSWYQQTPGQGLQFLFEYFSETQRNKGNFPGRFSGRQFSNSRSEMNVSTLELGDSALYLCASSLRPTVYQETQYFGPGTRLLVL.

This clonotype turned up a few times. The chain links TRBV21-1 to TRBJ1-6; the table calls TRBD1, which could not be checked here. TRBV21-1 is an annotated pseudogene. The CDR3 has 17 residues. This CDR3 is CASSKVRPRTGCSPLHF. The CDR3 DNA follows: TGTGCCAGCAGCAAAGTGCGACCCAGGACAGGGTGTTCACCCCTCCACTTT.

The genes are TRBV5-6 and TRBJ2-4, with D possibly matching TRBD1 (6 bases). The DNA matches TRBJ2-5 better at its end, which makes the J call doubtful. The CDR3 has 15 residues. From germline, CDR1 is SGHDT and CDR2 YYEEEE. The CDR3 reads CASSPLLGGTETQYF. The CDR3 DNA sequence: TGTGCCAGCAGCCCCCTGCTAGGGGGAACGGAGACCCAGTACTTC.

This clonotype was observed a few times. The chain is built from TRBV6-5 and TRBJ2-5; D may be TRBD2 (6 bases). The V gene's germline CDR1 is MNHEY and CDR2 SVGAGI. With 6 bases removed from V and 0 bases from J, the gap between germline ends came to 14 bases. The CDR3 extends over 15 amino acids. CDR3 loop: CASSPAGGYQETQYF. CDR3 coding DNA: TGTGCCAGCAGCCCCGCTGGGGGGTACCAAGAGACCCAGTACTTC.

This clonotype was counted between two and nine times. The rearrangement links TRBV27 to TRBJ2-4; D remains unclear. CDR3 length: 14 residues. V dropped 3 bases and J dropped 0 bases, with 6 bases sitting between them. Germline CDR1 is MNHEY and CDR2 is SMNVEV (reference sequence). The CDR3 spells CASSFGLAKNIQYF. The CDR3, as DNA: TGTGCCAGCAGTTTTGGGTTAGCCAAAAACATTCAGTACTTC.

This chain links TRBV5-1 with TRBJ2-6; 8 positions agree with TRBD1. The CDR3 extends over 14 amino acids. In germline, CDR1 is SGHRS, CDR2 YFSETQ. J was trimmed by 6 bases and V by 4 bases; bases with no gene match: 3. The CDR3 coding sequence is TGCGCCAGCAGCGACAGGGGACAGGCCAACGTCCTGACTTTC. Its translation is CASSDRGQANVLTF. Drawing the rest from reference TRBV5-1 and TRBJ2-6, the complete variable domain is KAGVTQTPRYLIKTRGQQVTLSCSPISGHRSVSWYQQTPGQGLQFLFEYFSETQRNKGNFPGRFSGRQFSNSRSEMNVSTLELGDSALYLCASSDRGQANVLTFGAGSRLTVL.

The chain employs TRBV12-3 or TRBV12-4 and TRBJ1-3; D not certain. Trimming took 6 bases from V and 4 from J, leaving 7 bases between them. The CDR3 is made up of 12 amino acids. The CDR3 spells CASRGNGNTIYF. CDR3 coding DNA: TGTGCCAGCAGAGGGAACGGAAACACCATATATTTT.

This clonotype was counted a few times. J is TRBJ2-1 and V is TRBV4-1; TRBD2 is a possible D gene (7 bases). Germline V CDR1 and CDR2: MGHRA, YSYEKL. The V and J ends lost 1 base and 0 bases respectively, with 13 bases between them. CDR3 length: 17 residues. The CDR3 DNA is TGCGCCAGCAGCCAAGCCTCGGGGGGCTTCTCCTACAATGAGCAGTTCTTC. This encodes CASSQASGGFSYNEQFF.

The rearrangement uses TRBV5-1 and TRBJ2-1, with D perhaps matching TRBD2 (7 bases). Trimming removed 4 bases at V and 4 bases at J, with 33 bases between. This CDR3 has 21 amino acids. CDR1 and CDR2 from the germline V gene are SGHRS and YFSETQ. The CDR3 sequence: CASSMVVEGGGTLKDYNEQFF. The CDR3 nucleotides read TGCGCCAGCAGCATGGTCGTTGAGGGGGGGGGAACACTTAAGGATTACAATGAGCAGTTCTTC.

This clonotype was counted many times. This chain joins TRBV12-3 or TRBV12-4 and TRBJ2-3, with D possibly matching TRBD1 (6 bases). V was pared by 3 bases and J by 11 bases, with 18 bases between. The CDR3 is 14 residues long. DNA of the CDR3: TGTGCCAGCAGTTTTAGGGGGAGAGGAGATGTGCAGTATTTT. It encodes CASSFRGRGDVQYF.

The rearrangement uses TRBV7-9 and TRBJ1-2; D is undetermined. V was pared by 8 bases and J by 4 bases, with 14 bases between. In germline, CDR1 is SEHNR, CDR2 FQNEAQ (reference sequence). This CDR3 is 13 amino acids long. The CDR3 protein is CASARILGYGYTF. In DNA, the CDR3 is TGTGCCAGCGCCCGGATTTTAGGCTATGGCTACACCTTC.